One and the same sample provided the 18 T cell receptor beta chains below, sequenced in a study of T-cell memory formation after mild COVID-19. A single record per CDR3 protein comes from TCRdb applying MiXCR to the 5' RACE reads. The sample yields some 320,000 distinct CDR3 sequences, roughly an eighth seen once. Sequenced material: PBMCs or a T cell subset sorted from them (not recorded which). The receptors originated from a man aged 18 to 30 who had mild COVID-19 (a few samples of this study predate the infection). Cell type and time point are not known.

This clonotype was observed many times. The J gene is TRBJ2-5, the V gene TRBV10-3; TRBD1 aligns across 8 bases. The CDR3 length is 17 residues. The ends lost 3 bases at V and 0 bases at J; junction bases unmatched: 9. CDR1 ENHRY and CDR2 SYGVKD come from the germline V gene. The CDR3 region is CAISDLGQGPYQETQYF. The CDR3 DNA reads TGTGCCATCAGTGACCTCGGACAGGGCCCGTACCAAGAGACCCAGTACTTC.

The CDR3 region has the DNA TGTGCCAGCAGTTTCCCGGGACAGGGGGCTTTTGGGGATACGCAGTATTTT. This translates into CASSFPGQGAFGDTQYF. J is TRBJ2-3 and V is TRBV12-3 or TRBV12-4; 12 bases line up with TRBD1. CDR3 length: 17 amino acids. Trimming at V came to 3 bases and at J to 6 bases, leaving 10 bases not matched to a gene.

This clonotype was observed at least ten times. This chain connects TRBV6-4 to TRBJ2-3; TRBD1 aligns across 10 bases. V trimming: 2 bases; J trimming: 4 bases; junction bases outside the gene matches: 0. CDR3 length: 14 amino acids. Germline lookup yields CDR1 MRHNA and CDR2 SNTAGT. This CDR3 reads CASSDGQGADTQYF. CDR3 in DNA: TGTGCCAGCAGTGACGGACAGGGGGCAGATACGCAGTATTTT.

V and J are TRBV6-1 and TRBJ2-5; 12 bases are shared with TRBD2. Germline lookup yields CDR1 MNHNS and CDR2 SASEGT. J lost 0 bases, V lost 6 bases, and 8 bases had no gene match. CDR3 length equals 17 residues. Written as DNA, the CDR3 is TGTGCCAGCAGACGACTAGCGGGGGCCATGTACCAAGAGACCCAGTACTTC. Translating gives CASRRLAGAMYQETQYF.

A few counts support this clonotype. The chain couples TRBV5-8 to TRBJ2-7; D unclear. CDR1 and CDR2 (germline): SGHTS, YDEGEE. The CDR3 loop spans 11 amino acids. V was trimmed by 5 bases and J by 3 bases, leaving 6 bases between them. CDR3 bases: TGTGCCAGCAGTAAGCGCTACGAGCAGTACGTC. It yields the protein CASSKRYEQYV.

The chain combines TRBV28 with TRBJ2-5; perhaps TRBD1 as D (7 bases). The CDR3 loop spans 14 amino acids. The V gene lost 6 bases and the J gene lost 4 bases, with 15 bases spanning the gap. Germline lookup yields CDR1 MDHEN and CDR2 SYDVKM. The DNA for the CDR3 is TGTGCCAGCAGCCCCAGGGGGGCCGGAGAGACCCAGTACTTC. This sequence encodes CASSPRGAGETQYF.

This clonotype was observed a few times. The chain has TRBV12-3 or TRBV12-4 and TRBJ2-1; 12 bases agree with TRBD2. The CDR3 totals 16 residues. Germline trimming cut 6 bases from V and 9 bases from J; bases unmatched to any gene: 12. The CDR3 sequence: CASRVTSGGPQGEQFF. Written as DNA, the CDR3 is TGTGCCAGCAGAGTTACTAGCGGGGGGCCCCAGGGTGAGCAGTTCTTC.

The table lists this clonotype with a few counts. V is TRBV2 and J is TRBJ2-1; no reliable D call. CDR3 length: 11 residues. Trimming removed 8 bases from V and 8 bases from J, with 10 bases in between. Germline assignment: CDR1 SNHLY and CDR2 FYNNEI. The CDR3 DNA follows: TGTGCCAGCGCCTGGGTGGATGAGCAGTTCTTC. This translates into CASAWVDEQFF.

The gene calls are TRBV4-2 and TRBJ1-5; no clear D. Germline values: CDR1 LGHNA, CDR2 YNFKEQ. CDR3 size: 15 residues. V was shortened by 0 bases and J by 6 bases, with 12 bases between the two germline ends. CDR3 nucleotide sequence: TGTGCCAGCAGCCAAGATATTCGGGGTGGTCAGCCCCAGCATTTT. Protein: CASSQDIRGGQPQHF.

This clonotype was counted between two and nine times. This chain links TRBV7-9 with TRBJ2-1; 11 nucleotides match TRBD1. This CDR3 contains 15 residues. CDR1 is SEHNR, CDR2 FQNEAQ, per germline (reference sequence). V lost 5 bases to trimming and J lost 8 bases; unmatched junction nucleotides: 8. The CDR3 DNA follows: TGTGCCAGCAGCATCGGACAGGGGGCGAAGGATGAGCAGTTCTTC. Translating it yields CASSIGQGAKDEQFF.

This clonotype was detected many times. The chain links TRBV12-3 or TRBV12-4 to TRBJ1-1; D possibly corresponds to TRBD1 (6 bases). The V end lost 3 bases, the J end lost 4 bases, and 9 bases lay between the germline ends. The CDR3 is 13 residues long. The CDR3 protein is CASSFQGSTEAFF. CDR3 in DNA: TGTGCCAGCAGTTTTCAGGGGAGCACTGAAGCTTTCTTT.

The genes are TRBV11-2 and TRBJ1-5, with 8 positions matching TRBD1. Trimming at V came to 3 bases and at J to 3 bases, leaving 10 bases not matched to a gene. Looked up from germline, CDR1 is SGHAT and CDR2 is FQNNGV. The CDR3 is 17 amino acids. The CDR3 coding sequence is TGTGCCAGCAGCTTCGATGGACAGGGTCTGCCCAATCAGCCCCAGCATTTT. Protein sequence: CASSFDGQGLPNQPQHF.

This clonotype was counted only a few times. V gene TRBV9 combines with J gene TRBJ2-1; D may be TRBD2 (6 bases). V lost 4 bases to trimming and J lost 6 bases, with 14 bases between them. Germline lookup yields CDR1 SGDLS and CDR2 YYNGEE. The CDR3 spans 14 residues. The CDR3 loop reads CASSPLGGSNEQFF. The CDR3 region has the DNA TGTGCCAGCAGCCCCTTGGGGGGTAGCAATGAGCAGTTCTTC.

The rearrangement uses TRBV7-2 and TRBJ1-5; D remains unclear. This CDR3 has 14 residues. Germline V lookup: CDR1 SGHTA, CDR2 FQGNSA. V lost 1 base and J lost 1, with 5 bases in between. The CDR3 reads CASSLEASNQPQHF. The CDR3 DNA follows: TGTGCCAGCAGCTTAGAGGCCAGCAATCAGCCCCAGCATTTT.

The gene calls are TRBV6-5 and TRBJ1-2; D remains unclear. CDR1 and CDR2 from the germline V gene are MNHEY and SVGAGI. This CDR3 comprises 15 residues. V lost 2 bases and J lost 0, with 10 bases in between. CDR3 bases: TGTGCCAGCAGTTACCGTCCGGACCCTAACTATGGCTACACCTTC. Translation gives CASSYRPDPNYGYTF.

This clonotype appeared many times. The V gene is TRBV4-1, the J gene TRBJ2-1; D unclear. Trimming removed 0 bases from V and 8 bases from J, with 17 bases in between. The germline V gene encodes CDR1 MGHRA and CDR2 YSYEKL. This CDR3 is built from 16 residues. The CDR3 spells CASSQEAGLGPHEQFF. In DNA, the CDR3 is TGCGCCAGCAGCCAAGAGGCCGGCCTGGGCCCCCATGAGCAGTTCTTC.

This clonotype has a handful of counts. The chain recombines TRBV18 with TRBJ2-3; tentative D call: TRBD1 (6 bases). CDR1 and CDR2 (germline): KGHSH, LQKENI. CDR3 length: 13 amino acids. Trimming left V 3 bases short and J 7 bases short, with 11 bases between. The DNA for the CDR3 is TGTGCCAGCTCACCCGAACAGGGTAATACGCAGTATTTT. It yields the protein CASSPEQGNTQYF.

V is TRBV10-3 and J is TRBJ1-2, with D tentatively TRBD1 (5 bases). CDR3 length: 11 residues. The ends were cut back, 10 bases at V and 6 bases at J, with 12 bases in the middle. From germline, CDR1 is ENHRY and CDR2 SYGVKD. For the CDR3, the DNA is TGTGCCACCTGGGGGTTGAATGGCTACACCTTC. Translation gives CATWGLNGYTF.